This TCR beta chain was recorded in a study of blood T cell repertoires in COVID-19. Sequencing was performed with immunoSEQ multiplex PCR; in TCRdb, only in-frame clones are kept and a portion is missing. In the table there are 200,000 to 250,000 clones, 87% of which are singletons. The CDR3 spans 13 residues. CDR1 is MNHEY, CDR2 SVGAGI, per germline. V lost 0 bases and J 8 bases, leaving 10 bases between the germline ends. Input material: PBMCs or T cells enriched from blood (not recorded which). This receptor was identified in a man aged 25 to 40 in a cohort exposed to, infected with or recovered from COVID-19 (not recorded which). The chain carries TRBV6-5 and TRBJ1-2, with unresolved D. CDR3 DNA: TGTGCCAGCAGTTACTCTCCACGAGGGGGCTACACCTTC. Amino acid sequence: CASSYSPRGGYTF.